This is a list of T cell receptor beta chains from one sample in a study of CD8+ T cells in alopecia areata. Clones were read by immunoSEQ multiplex PCR, and TCRdb kept only the in-frame ones, dropping some. The table shows some 190,000 clones, with about three fifths occurring only once. Sequences were derived from CD4+ T cells sorted from blood, sampled at week 4, from a patient treated with tofacitinib. Source of these receptors: a human donor with alopecia areata. Both conserved end residues are part of each CDR3. The order of the fields is CDR3 DNA, CDR3 protein, clone size, V gene, D gene, J gene. The D gene is left open where the match is weak. Expanded clones are given a class, and other clones once, few, many or no size at all.

TGTGCCACGCCTGGGGCCTCGGGGACCGGGGAGCTGTTTTTT	CATPGASGTGELFF	NA	TRBV6-6	NA	TRBJ2-2
TGCAGCGTTGTACTAGTCACAGATACGCAGTATTTT	CSVVLVTDTQYF	NA	TRBV29-1	NA	TRBJ2-3
TGCGCCAGCAGCAACCGGGAAGGATACAATGAGCAGTTCTTC	CASSNREGYNEQFF	NA	TRBV4-1	NA	TRBJ2-1
TGTGCCAGCAGCCTGAAAACTAGCGGGTCTGGCAATGAGCAGTTCTTC	CASSLKTSGSGNEQFF	many	TRBV2	TRBD2	TRBJ2-1
TGTGCCAGCAGCTTAGGGGCCATCATGAGGGATACGCAGTATTTT	CASSLGAIMRDTQYF	NA	TRBV7-2	NA	TRBJ2-3
TGTGCCAGCAGTCTGGAGGGGGGCTACACCTTC	CASSLEGGYTF	few	TRBV6-6	NA	TRBJ1-2
TGTGCCAGCAGCTCCCAAGCGGGAGGGGGAGAGACCCAGTACTTC	CASSSQAGGGETQYF	NA	TRBV7-2	TRBD2	TRBJ2-5
TGTGCCACCTCCCGGGGGAGGGCCATGGAGACCCAGTACTTC	CATSRGRAMETQYF	NA	TRBV9	TRBD2	TRBJ2-5
TGTGCCAGCTCACCGACCGTGGAGTCCAGCTCCTACAATGAGCAGTTCTTC	CASSPTVESSSYNEQFF	NA	TRBV18	NA	TRBJ2-1
TGTGCCTGGAGCTTACAGGGGGACGGTCAGCCCCAGCATTTT	CAWSLQGDGQPQHF	NA	TRBV30	TRBD1	TRBJ1-5
TGTGCCAGCAGCCCAACTAGCGGGAGGGCTGTGACCTACGAGCAGTACTTC	CASSPTSGRAVTYEQYF	once	TRBV7-9	TRBD2	TRBJ2-7
TGTGCCTGGATGGGGGGGATCACTGAAGCTTTCTTT	CAWMGGITEAFF	NA	TRBV30	NA	TRBJ1-1
TGTGCCAGCAGCCAAGATGACAGAGCTAACTATGGCTACACCTTC	CASSQDDRANYGYTF	NA	TRBV27	NA	TRBJ1-2
TGCAGTGCTGACGACACCTACGAGCAGTACTTC	CSADDTYEQYF	NA	TRBV20-1	NA	TRBJ2-7
TGTGCCAGCACACCGATACGGGGGCCGCTCAGCACAGATACGCAGTATTTT	CASTPIRGPLSTDTQYF	NA	TRBV18	NA	TRBJ2-3
TGTGCCAGCAGTTACTCGGGCAGGCAAGAGACCCAGTACTTC	CASSYSGRQETQYF	NA	TRBV6-5	NA	TRBJ2-5
TGTGCCTGGAGTGGGCAGGGGATAAGGAACTATGGCTACACCTTC	CAWSGQGIRNYGYTF	NA	TRBV30	NA	TRBJ1-2
TGTGCCAGCAGCCTCGGACAGGGAAACGAAAAACTGTTTTTT	CASSLGQGNEKLFF	NA	TRBV7-8	TRBD1	TRBJ1-4
TGTGCCAGCAGTGGGGCAGGAATGGTGCAGTACTTC	CASSGAGMVQYF	NA	TRBV6-5	NA	TRBJ2-7
TGTGCCAGCAGGTACACAGGGGGCCTGAACACTGAAGCTTTCTTT	CASRYTGGLNTEAFF	few	TRBV28	TRBD1	TRBJ1-1
TGTGCCAGCAGTTCCCGCGGGATTAGCTCCTACAATGAGCAGTTCTTC	CASSSRGISSYNEQFF	NA	TRBV2	NA	TRBJ2-1
TGTGCCAGCAGTGAATTATCAGAGACCCAGTACTTC	CASSELSETQYF	NA	TRBV2	NA	TRBJ2-5
TGCGCCAGCAGCCCAGCTCGGGGCACTGGGGCCAACGTCCTGACTTTC	CASSPARGTGANVLTF	NA	TRBV5-1	NA	TRBJ2-6
TGTGCCAGCAGCTTCGGCAGGAACAATGAGCAGTTCTTC	CASSFGRNNEQFF	few	TRBV7-2	NA	TRBJ2-1
TGTGCCAGCACCCCCGGGGGGACCCCAGTCTCTGGGGCCAACGTCCTGACTTTC	CASTPGGTPVSGANVLTF	NA	TRBV25-1	TRBD2	TRBJ2-6
TGTGCCAGCAGCCCTACACACTCTGGGGCCAACGTCCTGACTTTC	CASSPTHSGANVLTF	NA	TRBV9	NA	TRBJ2-6
TGTGCCAGCAGCCAAAACGCGGGAGGAAGCACAGATACGCAGTATTTT	CASSQNAGGSTDTQYF	few	TRBV14	TRBD2	TRBJ2-3
TGCAGCGTGCCCAGGGGCGGGAGGACCAATGAGCAGTTCTTC	CSVPRGGRTNEQFF	few	TRBV29-1	TRBD2	TRBJ2-1
TGTGCCAGCCGTGCAGGGGGCTCCTACAATGAGCAGTTCTTC	CASRAGGSYNEQFF	once	TRBV28	TRBD1	TRBJ2-1
TGTGCCAACGGACGGGAGAACACTGAAGCTTTCTTT	CANGRENTEAFF	few	TRBV10-3	NA	TRBJ1-1
TGCGCCAGCAGCCAAAATGGACTAGCGGGAGGGGGGGAGACCCAGTACTTC	CASSQNGLAGGGETQYF	NA	TRBV4-1	TRBD2	TRBJ2-5
TGTGCCTGGAGTCGGGCCAGGGGCTATGGCTACACCTTC	CAWSRARGYGYTF	NA	TRBV30	NA	TRBJ1-2
TGCGCCAGCAGCTTGATAAGCGGGAAAAGCACAGATACGCAGTATTTT	CASSLISGKSTDTQYF	NA	TRBV5-1	TRBD2	TRBJ2-3